This TCR beta chain comes out of a study of tumor and adjacent non-tumor tissue in lung cancer. On the study more broadly: The patients, 10 or so men and 4 or 5 women, were roughly 30 to 76 with stage I to III disease.

The germline gives CDR1 SGHRS, CDR2 YFSETQ. V shed 2 bases and J shed 6 bases, with 2 bases lying between them. The CDR3 extends over 10 amino acids. This clonotype was observed at least ten times. Its antigen is undetermined. TCRbeta libraries were built with three rounds of nested PCR, modified from ARM-PCR. TCRdb passed the multiplex PCR reads through MiXCR, listing each CDR3 protein once. The repertoire includes about 110,000 distinct CDR3 sequences, 84% of them detected once, and approximately 22% sits in the top ten. Overall study findings and caveats: Significantly higher TCR diversity was found in tumor than normal lung. Top 100 clones took a larger repertoire share in normal lung.

The template was RNA from unsorted bulk tissue. The chain recombines TRBV5-1 with TRBJ2-5; D call uncertain. The sequence was collected from a man aged 70-80 years with non-small cell lung cancer. Input material: lung tumor tissue. CDR3 residues: CASSFKTQYF. DNA of the CDR3: TGCGCCAGCAGCTTTAAGACCCAGTACTTC.